The clone carrying this TCR beta chain was seen at least ten times. Its antigen is not identified. These data belong to a study of liver allograft versus peripheral blood T cells. Study as a whole: Transplanted-liver T cell receptor repertoires were compared with recipients' peripheral blood repertoires.

From the reads, TCRdb called clonotypes with MiXCR, one entry per CDR3 protein. The data contain several thousand distinct CDR3 sequences, 15% to 20% of them singletons. Study-level findings and limits: Peripheral blood reportedly held T cell receptor repertoires that differed from those inside liver allografts.

Per germline, CDR1 DFQATT and CDR2 SNEGSKA (reference sequence). CDR3 length: 17 residues. V shed 5 bases and J 4 bases; nucleotides not matched to a gene: 8. This sequence joins TRBV20-1 and TRBJ2-1, with 16 bases fitting TRBD2. The origin of this receptor is a human patient who had a liver transplant. Some T cells may be provided by the graft donor. CDR3 residues: CSAGGTSGGAMYNEQFF. CDR3 sequence (DNA): TGCAGTGCTGGGGGGACTAGCGGGGGGGCCATGTACAATGAGCAGTTCTTC.